A selection of T cell receptor beta chains follows, all from one sample in a study of cytomegalovirus exposure and HLA in healthy donors. Profiled with immunoSEQ multiplex PCR; TCRdb holds only in-frame clones, not every one. This sample has 65,000 to 90,000 clones, with more than 70% found just once. The specimen sequenced was PBMCs. The receptors stem from a man in his 60s in good health and CMV-seronegative. CDR3s include the opening cysteine and the closing phenylalanine or tryptophan. The D gene is left open where the match is weak. Clone size is stated in some rows and not others, as once, few, many or a class when expanded.

v_call	clone_size	d_call	j_call	cdr3_nt	cdr3_aa
TRBV7-9	NA	NA	TRBJ1-1	TGTGCCAGCAGCTTACCCATAGTGGGGGCCCTAATGAACACTGAAGCTTTCTTT	CASSLPIVGALMNTEAFF
TRBV11-2	NA	NA	TRBJ2-1	TGTGCCACCAGCCCTTACAATGAGCAGTTCTTC	CATSPYNEQFF
TRBV18	NA	NA	TRBJ1-3	TGTGCCAGCTCACCACTGGGGGAGGAAAACACCATATATTTT	CASSPLGEENTIYF
TRBV19	once	NA	TRBJ2-1	TGTGCCAGTCGATCCGGGACCAGGGGCTACAATGAGCAGTTCTTC	CASRSGTRGYNEQFF
TRBV6-1	NA	TRBD1	TRBJ2-6	TGTGCCAGCAGTGAAGAACAGGGGGCGCTTGGGGCCAACGTCCTGACTTTC	CASSEEQGALGANVLTF
TRBV18	NA	NA	TRBJ2-7	TGTGCCAGCTCACCAGTCAGGGAATACGAGCAGTACTTC	CASSPVREYEQYF
TRBV10-3	once	NA	TRBJ1-6	TGTGCCATCAGCGACTCTCACTCGGGATTAGGGTTAGTCAATTCACCCCTCCACTTT	CAISDSHSGLGLVNSPLHF
TRBV30	NA	TRBD1	TRBJ1-2	TGTGCCGGGGGGGCCGGGACAGGGTTTGGAAACTATGGCTACACCTTC	CAGGAGTGFGNYGYTF
TRBV2	once	NA	TRBJ2-1	TGTGCCAGCAGGAAGCGGAGTAGCTCCTACAATGAGCAGTTCTTC	CASRKRSSSYNEQFF
TRBV7-3	NA	NA	TRBJ2-6	TGTGCCAGCAGCTTAGGACCCGGGGGGCCCCTCTCTGGGGCCAACGTCCTGACTTTC	CASSLGPGGPLSGANVLTF
TRBV29-1	few	TRBD1	TRBJ1-1	TGCAGCGTTGAGCCCAGGGGGACTGAAGCTTTCTTT	CSVEPRGTEAFF
TRBV5-1	once	TRBD2	TRBJ2-1	TGCGCCAGCAGCTTCGGGACTAGCGGGGGCCATGAGCAGTTCTTC	CASSFGTSGGHEQFF
TRBV9	NA	NA	TRBJ1-1	TGTGCCAGCAGCCGTAATCTAAGGACAGCGAACACTGAAGCTTTCTTT	CASSRNLRTANTEAFF
TRBV6-5	NA	TRBD2	TRBJ2-2	TGTGCCAGCAGTTACTCCGCTAGCGGGAACACCGGGGAGCTGTTTTTT	CASSYSASGNTGELFF
TRBV19	NA	NA	TRBJ1-1	TGTGCCAGTAGCAAAACCCCGGGGAAGGCTTTCTTT	CASSKTPGKAFF
TRBV6-1	NA	TRBD1	TRBJ1-6	TGTGCCAGCAGTGAACCAACAGGGGCAAATTCACCCCTCCACTTT	CASSEPTGANSPLHF
TRBV2	NA	NA	TRBJ1-5	TGTGCCAGCAGTACCTCAGGAAACAATCAGCCCCAGCATTTT	CASSTSGNNQPQHF
TRBV19	NA	TRBD1	TRBJ1-5	TGTGCCAGTAGTCCTCAGGGGGCGGGTCAGCCCCAGCATTTT	CASSPQGAGQPQHF
TRBV30	NA	NA	TRBJ2-7	TGTGCCTGGAGTAGCGGTGACACGGGCGAGCAGTACTTC	CAWSSGDTGEQYF
TRBV11-3	once	TRBD1	TRBJ1-1	TGTGCCAGCAGCCGAGGGGGCCCGAACACTGAAGCTTTCTTT	CASSRGGPNTEAFF
TRBV7-6	few	TRBD1	TRBJ1-3	TGTGCCAGCAGCTTATATACTGGACAGGGAGGAAACACCATATATTTT	CASSLYTGQGGNTIYF
TRBV5-1	NA	NA	TRBJ1-1	TGCGCCAGCAGCTTGGGTCCAGGGGTTAAAACTGAAGCTTTCTTT	CASSLGPGVKTEAFF
TRBV29-1	NA	NA	TRBJ2-3	TGCAGCGTCCGCCCTAGCGTGGGCACAGATACGCAGTATTTT	CSVRPSVGTDTQYF
TRBV6-1	NA	NA	TRBJ1-6	TGTGCCAGCAAGCGGGCAGGCATCCAAGATCCCCTCCACTTT	CASKRAGIQDPLHF
TRBV28	few	TRBD1	TRBJ2-7	TGTGCCAGCAGGGTGGGACAGGGAGTGCCCTACGAGCAGTACTTC	CASRVGQGVPYEQYF
TRBV10-3	NA	TRBD2	TRBJ2-3	TGTGCCATCAGGGGAGGTATAGCGGGGGGGCCGCAAGATACGCAGTATTTT	CAIRGGIAGGPQDTQYF
TRBV28	NA	NA	TRBJ1-5	TGTGCCAGCAGTTTATCACAGTATAGCAATCAGCCCCAGCATTTT	CASSLSQYSNQPQHF
TRBV7-9	NA	NA	TRBJ1-2	TGTGCCAGCAGCTCTCAGGGTCCTGGCTACACCTTC	CASSSQGPGYTF
TRBV5-1	NA	TRBD2	TRBJ2-5	TGCGCCAGCAGCTGGGGGGCGCTAGCGGGGCGGAAGGAGACCCAGTACTTC	CASSWGALAGRKETQYF
TRBV5-4	NA	TRBD1	TRBJ2-7	TGTGCCAGCAGCTTGTTACAGGGGGCGATGTACGAGCAGTACTTC	CASSLLQGAMYEQYF
TRBV25-1	NA	TRBD1	TRBJ2-5	TGTGCCAGCAGTGATTGGCAGGGGGTGGGAGAGACCCAGTACTTC	CASSDWQGVGETQYF
TRBV28	NA	TRBD1	TRBJ2-1	TGTGCCAGCGGAGGGGGGACAGGTTACAATGAGCAGTTCTTC	CASGGGTGYNEQFF
TRBV13	NA	NA	TRBJ1-2	TGTGCCAGCAGCTCCAGTCGTAACTATGGCTACACCTTC	CASSSSRNYGYTF
TRBV7-3	NA	TRBD2	TRBJ2-3	TGTGCCAGCAGCTCTAGACTAGCGGAAGATACGCAGTATTTT	CASSSRLAEDTQYF
TRBV14	NA	TRBD2	TRBJ2-5	TGTGCCAGCAGCCTCCTAGGTCGGGGGGGCCAACTTCGAGAGACCCAGTACTTC	CASSLLGRGGQLRETQYF
TRBV7-8	NA	NA	TRBJ2-1	TGTGCCAGCAGCTTGGGCGGGGCGGATGAGCAGTTCTTC	CASSLGGADEQFF
TRBV7-6	NA	TRBD1	TRBJ2-7	TGTGCCAGCAGCTCTGACAGGGGTCCCTACGAGCAGTACTTC	CASSSDRGPYEQYF
TRBV19	NA	NA	TRBJ1-1	TGTGCCAGTAGTATAACCCCCTCGCGGCCGGCCACTGAAGCTTTCTTT	CASSITPSRPATEAFF
TRBV4-2	few	TRBD1	TRBJ1-4	TGTGCCAGCAGCCCGATAACCCGACAGGGTAATAATGAAAAACTGTTTTTT	CASSPITRQGNNEKLFF
TRBV11-2	few	NA	TRBJ2-1	TGTGCCAGCAGTGCTGGACTATCCTCCTACAATGAGCAGTTCTTC	CASSAGLSSYNEQFF
TRBV5-1	NA	TRBD1	TRBJ1-1	TGCGCCAGCAGCTGGACAGGGAAGAACACTGAAGCTTTCTTT	CASSWTGKNTEAFF
TRBV5-1	NA	NA	TRBJ1-1	TGCGCCAGCAGCCCACAGGGTGGGAACACTGAAGCTTTCTTT	CASSPQGGNTEAFF
TRBV9	NA	TRBD2	TRBJ2-1	TGTGCCAGCAGCCTAGACGGGACTAGCAAGGATGAGCAGTTCTTC	CASSLDGTSKDEQFF
TRBV19	NA	TRBD1	TRBJ1-2	TGTGCCAGTAGTATTCCCTGGGTCAGGGGGACCATTAACTATGGCTACACCTTC	CASSIPWVRGTINYGYTF
TRBV10-3	NA	NA	TRBJ1-4	TGTGCCATCAGTGAGTTAGAGGGAAATGAAAAACTGTTTTTT	CAISELEGNEKLFF
TRBV7-3	NA	TRBD2	TRBJ2-3	TGTGCCAGCAGCTTAACACGCGGGGGAGATACGCAGTATTTT	CASSLTRGGDTQYF
TRBV12-5	few	TRBD1	TRBJ2-2	TGTGCTAGTGGTTTGCCGACAGGGATTCATACCGGGGAGCTGTTTTTT	CASGLPTGIHTGELFF
TRBV6-5	few	TRBD2	TRBJ2-7	TGTGCCAGCAGCCTGACTAGCGGGGGGTCCTACGAGCAGTACTTC	CASSLTSGGSYEQYF
TRBV5-4	NA	TRBD1	TRBJ2-7	TGTGCCAGCAGCCCTGGTGGACGGGACAGCTGGCTCGAGCAGTACTTC	CASSPGGRDSWLEQYF
TRBV4-1	NA	TRBD2	TRBJ2-1	TGCGCCAGCAGCCAAGTGCGGGGGGTCTACAATGAGCAGTTCTTC	CASSQVRGVYNEQFF
TRBV6-4	NA	TRBD2	TRBJ2-2	TGTGCCAGCAGTCGATGGACTAGCGGGGGCCAGAACACCGGGGAGCTGTTTTTT	CASSRWTSGGQNTGELFF
TRBV10-2	NA	NA	TRBJ2-3	TGCGCCAGCAGTCTAGGGGGCGGGGGGACGCTCCGCACAGATACGCAGTATTTT	CASSLGGGGTLRTDTQYF
TRBV19	NA	TRBD1	TRBJ1-2	TGTGCCAGTAGAGGATCCGGGACAGACTATGGCTACACCTTC	CASRGSGTDYGYTF
TRBV27	NA	TRBD1	TRBJ1-2	TGTGCCAGCAGACCCGGGACAGGGGGGAACTATGGCTACACCTTC	CASRPGTGGNYGYTF